This T cell receptor beta chain is from a study of blood T cell repertoires in COVID-19. Looking at the study overall: Material from acute and convalescent COVID-19 was sourced from the United States, Italy and Spain. T cells, B-cell-depleted T cells, or PBMCs provided the cDNA or gDNA that served as material.

In the study's own analysis: Counts of nucleated cells, estimated from reference gene primer amplification, were obtained. Measured with immunoSEQ multiplex PCR; TCRdb has only the in-frame clones, and not every one. The V and J calls and clone size were taken over from that table, and D and trimming were inferred from the DNA. The sample includes around 100,000 clones, roughly nine tenths seen only once; the top ten take 5% to 6.5%. The germline V and J ends were trimmed by 0 bases and 6 bases, with 15 bases remaining between them. CDR3 length: 16 amino acids. Germline V CDR1 and CDR2: LGHNA, YNFKEQ.

Specimen: peripheral blood. The receptor comes from a human donor in a cohort sampled during active COVID-19. The chain has TRBV4-2 and TRBJ1-5; the D gene is possibly TRBD1 (5 bases). The CDR3 region is CASSQDGGGVVQPQHF. The CDR3, as DNA: TGTGCCAGCAGCCAAGATGGGGGAGGGGTGGTTCAGCCCCAGCATTTT.